The source of this T cell receptor beta chain is a study of blood T cell repertoires in COVID-19. Study information: COVID-19 samples from acute and convalescent phases originated in the United States, Italy and Spain. From T cells, B-cell-depleted T cells, or PBMCs came the material, which was cDNA or gDNA.

In the authors' methods: Estimated nucleated cell counts came from reference gene primer amplification. Libraries were prepared by immunoSEQ multiplex PCR; TCRdb keeps only in-frame clonotypes and omits some of them. V and J calls and clone size are given by that table; D and trimming were obtained from the DNA. Of 130,000 to 150,000 clones in the sample, approximately 84% are singletons; the top ten hold approximately 6.6%. CDR3 length: 16 amino acids. Trimming left V 5 bases short and J 0 bases short, with 16 bases between. Germline V gives CDR1 SGHNT, CDR2 YYREEE (reference sequence). Material for sequencing was peripheral blood. The TCR sequence derives from a human donor in a cohort sampled during active COVID-19. The chain is built from TRBV5-4 and TRBJ2-3, with a tentative D call TRBD1 (6 bases). In DNA form, the CDR3 reads TGTGCCAGCAGGGCCCCGGGGACACTTAGCACAGATACGCAGTATTTT. Its translation is CASRAPGTLSTDTQYF.